The T cell receptor beta chain under discussion was sequenced for a study of blood T cell repertoires in COVID-19. Here immunoSEQ multiplex PCR was the method, and the copy in TCRdb shows in-frame clones only, minus some. The table lists 100,000 to 150,000 clones, roughly 89% of them singletons. The V end lost 1 base, the J end lost 2 bases, and 12 bases lay between the germline ends. This CDR3 region has 15 residues. Per the germline V gene, CDR1 is SGDLS and CDR2 is YYNGEE. The sample was peripheral blood. The receptor comes from a man in his forties with acute or convalescent COVID-19. This chain connects TRBV9 to TRBJ1-2; D possibly corresponds to TRBD1 (5 bases). CDR3 nucleotide sequence: TGTGCCAGCAGCGTATCGGACAAATCAAACTATGGCTACACCTTC. Its translation is CASSVSDKSNYGYTF.